A selection of T cell receptor beta chains follows, all from one sample in a study of T cell responses to AZD1222 COVID-19 vaccine. Some clones are missing from TCRdb's copy, which holds only in-frame ones; the method was immunoSEQ multiplex PCR. The sample consists of about 150,000 clones, 90% of them appearing once. Sequenced material: peripheral blood, taken on day 0 of AZD1222 vaccination. Receptors originate from an adult in good health. Both conserved end residues are part of each CDR3. Each record gives: CDR3 protein, CDR3 DNA, V gene, clone size, D gene, J gene, CDR3 length. D genes are given only for firm matches. Clone size is given for some rows only: seen once, a few or many times, or a class if the clone is expanded.

CDR3: CASSYSWAGTGELFF; DNA: TGTGCCAGCAGTTACTCCTGGGCTGGGACCGGGGAGCTGTTTTTT; V: TRBV6-5; size: .; D: .; J: TRBJ2-2; length: 15
CDR3: CASSRQAGNIQPQHF; DNA: TGTGCCAGCAGTAGACAGGCAGGTAACATTCAGCCCCAGCATTTT; V: TRBV6-5; size: .; D: .; J: TRBJ1-5; length: 15
CDR3: CASSWEGRFSPLHF; DNA: TGTGCCAGCAGTTGGGAGGGCAGATTTTCACCCCTCCACTTT; V: TRBV6-5; size: .; D: .; J: TRBJ1-6; length: 14
CDR3: CASSERPLSSYNSPLHF; DNA: TGTGCCAGCAGTGAGAGACCGCTGAGCTCCTATAATTCACCCCTCCACTTT; V: TRBV6-4; size: .; D: .; J: TRBJ1-6; length: 17
CDR3: CASSSTYNEQFF; DNA: TGTGCCAGCAGCTCTACCTACAATGAGCAGTTCTTC; V: TRBV7-6; size: .; D: .; J: TRBJ2-1; length: 12
CDR3: CASSFGQGGGELFF; DNA: TGCGCCAGCAGCTTCGGACAGGGTGGCGGGGAGCTGTTTTTT; V: TRBV5-1; size: .; D: TRBD1; J: TRBJ2-2; length: 14
CDR3: CASSLSDPGQPQHF; DNA: TGTGCCAGCAGCTTATCAGACCCGGGGCAGCCCCAGCATTTT; V: TRBV13; size: .; D: .; J: TRBJ1-5; length: 14
CDR3: CASRYLSKNTEAFF; DNA: TGTGCCAGCAGATACCTGAGTAAGAACACTGAAGCTTTCTTT; V: TRBV28; size: .; D: .; J: TRBJ1-1; length: 14
CDR3: CASSAGGRQPQHF; DNA: TGTGCCAGTAGTGCAGGGGGCCGTCAGCCCCAGCATTTT; V: TRBV19; size: .; D: TRBD1; J: TRBJ1-5; length: 13
CDR3: CAISVVGIRSNTGELFF; DNA: TGTGCCATCAGTGTAGTGGGTATTCGATCGAACACCGGGGAGCTGTTTTTT; V: TRBV10-3; size: once; D: .; J: TRBJ2-2; length: 17